Given below is one T cell receptor beta chain in context. This entry comes from a study of T cell changes during pregnancy in multiple sclerosis. CDR3 length: 16 residues. Trimming shortened V by 2 bases and J by 0 bases, and 12 bases separated the two germline ends. The germline gives CDR1 LNHDA, CDR2 SQIVND (reference sequence). Sequencing used immunoSEQ multiplex PCR; TCRdb keeps in-frame clones, though not all of them. The sample includes 10,000 to 15,000 clones, 75% to 90% of them seen just once. This TCR came from a female donor in good health, enrolled as a control in a pregnancy study. The genes are TRBV19 and TRBJ2-3; D gene uncertain. Sample: CD8+ T cells from peripheral blood mononuclear cells, taken after pregnancy. This CDR3 is CASSIISDLSTDTQYF. For the CDR3, the DNA is TGTGCCAGTAGTATAATTAGTGATCTTAGCACAGATACGCAGTATTTT.